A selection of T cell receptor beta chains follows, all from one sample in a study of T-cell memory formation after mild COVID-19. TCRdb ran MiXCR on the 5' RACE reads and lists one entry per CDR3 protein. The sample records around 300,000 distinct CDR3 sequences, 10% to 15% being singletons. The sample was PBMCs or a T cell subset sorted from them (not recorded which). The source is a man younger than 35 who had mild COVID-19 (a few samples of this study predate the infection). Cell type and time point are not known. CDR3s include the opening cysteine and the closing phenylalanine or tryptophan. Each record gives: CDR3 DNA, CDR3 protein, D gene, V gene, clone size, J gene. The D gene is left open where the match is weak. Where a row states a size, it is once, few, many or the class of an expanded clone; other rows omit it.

cdr3_nt: TGTGCCACCAGTGACCCCGTTGGGGGGGAGCTGTTTTTT
cdr3_aa: CATSDPVGGELFF
d_call: -
v_call: TRBV24-1
clone_size: -
j_call: TRBJ2-2

cdr3_nt: TGCAGTGCTAGTCCGGGGTTATCTGGGGCCAACGTCCTGACTTTC
cdr3_aa: CSASPGLSGANVLTF
d_call: -
v_call: TRBV20-1
clone_size: few
j_call: TRBJ2-6

cdr3_nt: TGTGCCAGCAGTGAGGCTAGTGGCAATCAGCCCCAGCATTTT
cdr3_aa: CASSEASGNQPQHF
d_call: -
v_call: TRBV6-1
clone_size: -
j_call: TRBJ1-5

cdr3_nt: TGTGCCAGCAGCTTATCTGCAGGGGGCGGTGAAAAACTGTTTTTT
cdr3_aa: CASSLSAGGGEKLFF
d_call: TRBD1
v_call: TRBV5-4
clone_size: -
j_call: TRBJ1-4

cdr3_nt: TGTGCCAGCAGTAAGGGTGAGGAGGATACGCAGTATTTT
cdr3_aa: CASSKGEEDTQYF
d_call: -
v_call: TRBV2
clone_size: many
j_call: TRBJ2-3

cdr3_nt: TGTGCCAGCAGTCGTAGTACAGGGGGCGTTGACACCGGGGAGCTGTTTTTT
cdr3_aa: CASSRSTGGVDTGELFF
d_call: TRBD1
v_call: TRBV12-3/TRBV12-4
clone_size: few
j_call: TRBJ2-2

cdr3_nt: TGTGCCAGCAGTTTCGGGGCCCTCTACGAGCAGTACTTC
cdr3_aa: CASSFGALYEQYF
d_call: -
v_call: TRBV12-3/TRBV12-4
clone_size: -
j_call: TRBJ2-7

cdr3_nt: TGTGCCAGCAGTTTAGAAGGATGGCCGAAACTAGCGGGGGGGAGCTCCTACAATGAGCAGTTCTTC
cdr3_aa: CASSLEGWPKLAGGSSYNEQFF
d_call: TRBD2
v_call: TRBV12-3/TRBV12-4
clone_size: few
j_call: TRBJ2-1

cdr3_nt: TGCGCCAGCAGCCGCCAGGAGTCCACCGGGGAGCTGTTTTTT
cdr3_aa: CASSRQESTGELFF
d_call: -
v_call: TRBV4-1
clone_size: few
j_call: TRBJ2-2

cdr3_nt: TGTGCCTGGAGTGGGCAGGAGGGCACTGAAGCTTTCTTT
cdr3_aa: CAWSGQEGTEAFF
d_call: -
v_call: TRBV30
clone_size: -
j_call: TRBJ1-1

cdr3_nt: TGCGCCAGCAGCTCGAATATTTTAGAGACCCAGTACTTC
cdr3_aa: CASSSNILETQYF
d_call: -
v_call: TRBV5-1
clone_size: -
j_call: TRBJ2-5

cdr3_nt: TGTGCCAGCAGCGAAGTGGCATATACTGAAGCTTTCTTT
cdr3_aa: CASSEVAYTEAFF
d_call: -
v_call: TRBV7-9
clone_size: many
j_call: TRBJ1-1

cdr3_nt: TGCAGCGTTGAAGGCGCGCAGTTGTATCCACAAGAGACCCAGTACTTC
cdr3_aa: CSVEGAQLYPQETQYF
d_call: -
v_call: TRBV29-1
clone_size: -
j_call: TRBJ2-5

cdr3_nt: TGTGCCAGCAGCCATTGGACGGAGAACACTGAAGCTTTCTTT
cdr3_aa: CASSHWTENTEAFF
d_call: -
v_call: TRBV3-1
clone_size: few
j_call: TRBJ1-1

cdr3_nt: TGTGCCAGCAGTTTGTCGGGAGGGGTGAACATTCAGTACTTC
cdr3_aa: CASSLSGGVNIQYF
d_call: TRBD2
v_call: TRBV12-3/TRBV12-4
clone_size: -
j_call: TRBJ2-4

cdr3_nt: TGCGCCAGCAGCTTGGGGCTAGCGGGGGCCTCTCCATGGGGTGAGCAGTTCTTC
cdr3_aa: CASSLGLAGASPWGEQFF
d_call: TRBD2
v_call: TRBV5-1
clone_size: -
j_call: TRBJ2-1

cdr3_nt: TGCGCCAGCAGCCAATGGACAGCCGCCCGAGAGACCCAGTACTTC
cdr3_aa: CASSQWTAARETQYF
d_call: -
v_call: TRBV4-3
clone_size: -
j_call: TRBJ2-5

cdr3_nt: TGTGCCAGCAGCCAAAACTTCGGGACAGGGTTAGAGACCCAGTACTTC
cdr3_aa: CASSQNFGTGLETQYF
d_call: TRBD1
v_call: TRBV14
clone_size: few
j_call: TRBJ2-5

cdr3_nt: TGTGCCAGCAGTGGGACGGGCCAGCCCCAGCATTTT
cdr3_aa: CASSGTGQPQHF
d_call: -
v_call: TRBV2
clone_size: few
j_call: TRBJ1-5

cdr3_nt: TGCGCCAGCAGCTCGACAGGGGGAAACACCGGGGAGCTGTTTTTT
cdr3_aa: CASSSTGGNTGELFF
d_call: TRBD1
v_call: TRBV4-1
clone_size: few
j_call: TRBJ2-2

cdr3_nt: TGTGCTAGCAGCGGGGGGACAGGGTTCACCGGGGAGCTGTTTTTT
cdr3_aa: CASSGGTGFTGELFF
d_call: -
v_call: TRBV7-7
clone_size: many
j_call: TRBJ2-2